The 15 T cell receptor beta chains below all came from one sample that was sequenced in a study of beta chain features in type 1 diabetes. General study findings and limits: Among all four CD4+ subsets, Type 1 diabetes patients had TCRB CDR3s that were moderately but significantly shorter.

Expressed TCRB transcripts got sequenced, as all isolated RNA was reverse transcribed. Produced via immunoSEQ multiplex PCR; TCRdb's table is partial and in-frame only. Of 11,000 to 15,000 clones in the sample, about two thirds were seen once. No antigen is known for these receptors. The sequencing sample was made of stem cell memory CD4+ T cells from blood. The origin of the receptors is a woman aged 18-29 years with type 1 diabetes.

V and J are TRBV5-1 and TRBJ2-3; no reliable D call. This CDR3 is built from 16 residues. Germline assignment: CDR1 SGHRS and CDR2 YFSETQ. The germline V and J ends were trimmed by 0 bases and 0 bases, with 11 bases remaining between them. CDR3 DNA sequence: TGCGCCAGCAGCTTGGTTGCGCAGACTAGCACAGATACGCAGTATTTT. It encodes CASSLVAQTSTDTQYF.

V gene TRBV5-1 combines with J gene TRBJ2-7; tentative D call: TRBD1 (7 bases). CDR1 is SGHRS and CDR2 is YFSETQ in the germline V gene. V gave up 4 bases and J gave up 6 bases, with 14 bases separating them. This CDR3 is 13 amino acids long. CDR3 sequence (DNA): TGCGCCAGCAGCGACCCAGGGGGAGGCGAGCAGTACTTC. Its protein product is CASSDPGGGEQYF.

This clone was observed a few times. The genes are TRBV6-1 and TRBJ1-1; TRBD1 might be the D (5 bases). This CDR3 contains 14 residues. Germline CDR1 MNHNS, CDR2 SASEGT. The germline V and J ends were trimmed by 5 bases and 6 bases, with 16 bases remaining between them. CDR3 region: CASSIGGGVPEAFF. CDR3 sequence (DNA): TGTGCCAGCAGTATAGGTGGGGGGGTTCCTGAAGCTTTCTTT.

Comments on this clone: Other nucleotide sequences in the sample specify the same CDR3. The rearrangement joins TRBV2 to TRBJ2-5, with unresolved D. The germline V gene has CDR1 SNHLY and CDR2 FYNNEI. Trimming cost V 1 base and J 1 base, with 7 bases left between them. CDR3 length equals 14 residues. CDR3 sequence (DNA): TGTGCCAGCAGTGAAGGCACAGTCCAAGAGACCCAGTACTTC. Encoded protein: CASSEGTVQETQYF.

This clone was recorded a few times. Written as DNA, the CDR3 is TGTGCCATCAGGCGCGGGGGGGGCACAGATACGCAGTATTTT. It encodes CAIRRGGGTDTQYF. The chain is built from TRBV10-3 and TRBJ2-3; 9 bases agree with TRBD2. The germline V gene has CDR1 ENHRY and CDR2 SYGVKD. Losses at the gene ends were 6 bases for V and 1 base for J; bases not matched to a gene: 2. The CDR3 totals 14 residues.

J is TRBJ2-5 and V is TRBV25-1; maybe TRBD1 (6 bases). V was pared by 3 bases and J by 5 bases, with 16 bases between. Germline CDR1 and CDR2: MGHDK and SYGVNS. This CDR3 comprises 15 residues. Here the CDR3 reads CASSDTTGMVETQYF. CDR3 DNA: TGTGCCAGCAGTGACACTACAGGGATGGTGGAGACCCAGTACTTC. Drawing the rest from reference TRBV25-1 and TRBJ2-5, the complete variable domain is EADIYQTPRYLVIGTGKKITLECSQTMGHDKMYWYQQDPGMELHLIHYSYGVNSTEKGDLSSESTVSRIRTEHFPLTLESARPSHTSQYLCASSDTTGMVETQYFGPGTRLLVL.

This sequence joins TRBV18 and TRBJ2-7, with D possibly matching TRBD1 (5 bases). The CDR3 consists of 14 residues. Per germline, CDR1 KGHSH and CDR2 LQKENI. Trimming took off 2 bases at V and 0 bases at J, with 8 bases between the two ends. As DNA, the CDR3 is TGTGCCAGCTCACCAGGACACCTCTCCTACGAGCAGTACTTC. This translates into CASSPGHLSYEQYF.

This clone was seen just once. The CDR3 region has the DNA TGTGCCAGCCAGCGGGGGGCGAGCCGTAGCAATCAGCCCCAGCATTTT. Amino acid sequence: CASQRGASRSNQPQHF. V gene TRBV19 combines with J gene TRBJ1-5, with a possible D match to TRBD1 (6 bases). The CDR3 contains 16 residues. Germline loops: CDR1 LNHDA, CDR2 SQIVND (reference sequence). V lost 9 bases to trimming and J lost 0 bases, with 18 bases between them.

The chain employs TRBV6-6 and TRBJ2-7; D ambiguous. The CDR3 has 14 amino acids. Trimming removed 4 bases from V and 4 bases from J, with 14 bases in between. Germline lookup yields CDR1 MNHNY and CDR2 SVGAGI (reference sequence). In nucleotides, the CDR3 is TGTGCCAGCAGTTTCCGGCTCGGGTCATACGAGCAGTACTTC. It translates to CASSFRLGSYEQYF.

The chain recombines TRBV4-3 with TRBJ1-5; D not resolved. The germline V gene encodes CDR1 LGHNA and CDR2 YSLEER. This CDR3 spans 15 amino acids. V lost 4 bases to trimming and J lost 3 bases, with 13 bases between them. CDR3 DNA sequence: TGCGCCAGCAGCCCTTCCCGACACCCCAATCAGCCCCAGCATTTT. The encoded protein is CASSPSRHPNQPQHF.

The CDR3 is CASSRPGARMNTEAFF. CDR3 bases: TGTGCCAGCAGTCGTCCAGGGGCCCGAATGAACACTGAAGCTTTCTTT. The chain links TRBV27 to TRBJ1-1; tentatively, D is TRBD1 (6 bases). This CDR3 is built from 16 residues. CDR1 MNHEY and CDR2 SMNVEV come from the germline V gene (reference sequence). Trimming removed 5 bases at V and 0 bases at J, with 16 bases between.

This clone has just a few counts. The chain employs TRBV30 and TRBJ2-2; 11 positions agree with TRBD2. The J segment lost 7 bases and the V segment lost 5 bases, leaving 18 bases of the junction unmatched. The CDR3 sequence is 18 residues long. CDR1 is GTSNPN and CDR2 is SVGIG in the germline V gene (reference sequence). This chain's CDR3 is CAWARLAGGRIRSGELFF. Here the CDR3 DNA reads TGTGCCTGGGCCCGGCTAGCGGGAGGCCGTATTAGAAGCGGGGAGCTGTTTTTT. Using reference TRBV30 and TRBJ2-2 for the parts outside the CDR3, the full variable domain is SQTIHQWPATLVQPVGSPLSLECTVEGTSNPNLYWYRQAAGRGLQLLFYSVGIGQISSEVPQNLSASRPQDRQFILSSKKLLLSDSGFYLCAWARLAGGRIRSGELFFGEGSRLTVL.

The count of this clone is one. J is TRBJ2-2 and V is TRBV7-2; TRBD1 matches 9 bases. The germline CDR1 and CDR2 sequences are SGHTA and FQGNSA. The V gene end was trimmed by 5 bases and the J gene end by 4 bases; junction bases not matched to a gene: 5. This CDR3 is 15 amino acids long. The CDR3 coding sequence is TGTGCCAGCAGCACACAGGGGGCTCGCACCGGGGAGCTGTTTTTT. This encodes CASSTQGARTGELFF.

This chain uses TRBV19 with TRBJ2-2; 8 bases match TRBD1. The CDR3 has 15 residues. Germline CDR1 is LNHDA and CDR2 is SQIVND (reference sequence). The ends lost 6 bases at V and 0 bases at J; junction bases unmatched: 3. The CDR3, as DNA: TGTGCCAGTAGCAACAGGGGGGCGAACACCGGGGAGCTGTTTTTT. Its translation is CASSNRGANTGELFF.

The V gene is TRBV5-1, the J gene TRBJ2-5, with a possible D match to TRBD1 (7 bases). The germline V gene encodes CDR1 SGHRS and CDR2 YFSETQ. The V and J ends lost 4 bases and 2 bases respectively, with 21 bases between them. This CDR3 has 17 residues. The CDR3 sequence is CASSTSPAGRGQETQYF. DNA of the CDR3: TGCGCCAGCAGCACCTCTCCAGCGGGCAGGGGGCAAGAGACCCAGTACTTC. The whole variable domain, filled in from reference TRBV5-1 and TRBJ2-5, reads KAGVTQTPRYLIKTRGQQVTLSCSPISGHRSVSWYQQTPGQGLQFLFEYFSETQRNKGNFPGRFSGRQFSNSRSEMNVSTLELGDSALYLCASSTSPAGRGQETQYFGPGTRLLVL.